This entry features one T cell receptor (beta chain) sequence. Its specificity is not known. These data come from a study of T cells in localized non-small cell lung cancer. Broader study findings: It remains possible that heterogeneity exists, since only one tumor region was sequenced. Out of the top 100 tumor clones, a median about 50 were seen in adjacent lung. Clonality of T cells reached its maximum in uninvolved adjacent lung, surpassing tumor. Longer overall survival accompanied higher blood T cell density.

With 3 bases removed from V and 8 bases from J, the gap between germline ends came to 10 bases. The CDR3 loop spans 11 amino acids. Germline CDR1 GTSNPN, CDR2 SVGIG (reference sequence). Using immunoSEQ multiplex PCR, the repertoire was profiled, and TCRdb retains in-frame clones only, with some absent. The sample contains tens of thousands of clones, roughly 91% of which appear only once. The sample in question was peripheral blood, obtained before any cancer treatment. This clonotype was obtained from a female donor over 55 with stage III squamous cell lung carcinoma. This sequence joins TRBV30 and TRBJ1-2; D gene ambiguous. In nucleotides, the CDR3 is TGTGCCTGGAGCTACCAAACGGGCTACACCTTC. This translates into CAWSYQTGYTF.